Below are 24 T cell receptor beta chains sequenced from a single sample in a study of vaccination and CD4 T cells after COVID-19. The treatment is: approximately 9-day PBMC culture with coronavirus spike peptide pools or control peptides (ViraFEST assay). Antigens for these TCRs are unknown. CD4+ T cells that had been cultured provided DNA sequenced with the Oncomine TCR Beta short-read assay. Using its own MiXCR run on the PCR reads, TCRdb lists one record per CDR3 protein. The sample lists fewer than 30,000 distinct CDR3 sequences; approximately 66% were seen once. The material sequenced was CD4+ T cells from blood, cultured in vitro, taken after SARS-CoV-2 vaccination. The receptor source for this set is a human donor who received a COVID-19 vaccine.

This clonotype was found a few times. V usage is TRBV27 and J usage is TRBJ2-7, with 10 nucleotides matching TRBD2. From germline, CDR1 is MNHEY and CDR2 SMNVEV (reference sequence). The CDR3 covers 15 residues. Unmatched junction bases numbered 7, after V lost 6 bases and J lost 2 bases. The CDR3 region has the DNA TGTGCCAGCAGAAACAGCGGGGGGGGACCCTACGAGCAGTACTTC. It specifies CASRNSGGGPYEQYF.

V gene TRBV6-5 combines with J gene TRBJ1-6, with D perhaps matching TRBD1 (6 bases). The germline V and J ends were trimmed by 0 bases and 0 bases, with 9 bases remaining between them. The CDR3 length is 17 residues. In germline, CDR1 is MNHEY, CDR2 SVGAGI. In DNA form, the CDR3 reads TGTGCCAGCAGTTACTCGGACAGAAGCTCCTATAATTCACCCCTCCACTTT. Translation: CASSYSDRSSYNSPLHF.

The chain recombines TRBV7-9 with TRBJ1-4; D is unclear. Trimming removed 3 bases from V and 1 base from J, with 12 bases in between. This CDR3 spans 16 amino acids. Germline CDR1 reads SEHNR; CDR2 reads FQNEAQ (reference sequence). The chain's CDR3 is CASSLGSLITNEKLFF. CDR3 nucleotides: TGTGCCAGCAGCTTGGGCAGCTTGATAACTAATGAAAAACTGTTTTTT.

V gene TRBV12-5 combines with J gene TRBJ2-3, with 9 bases aligning to TRBD1. V trimming: 5 bases; J trimming: 4 bases; junction bases outside the gene matches: 7. Germline V CDR1 and CDR2: LGHNT, FRNRAP. The CDR3 extends over 15 amino acids. Written as DNA, the CDR3 is TGTGCTAGTGGTACAGGACAGGGGAGCGCAGATACGCAGTATTTT. Encoded protein: CASGTGQGSADTQYF.

The V and J genes are TRBV6-5 and TRBJ2-1; TRBD2 matches at 9 bases. The CDR3 length is 15 residues. CDR1 MNHEY and CDR2 SVGAGI come from the germline V gene. V dropped 2 bases and J dropped 5; count of bases not matched to a gene: 4. This CDR3 reads CASSYRVAGDNEQFF. The CDR3 bases are TGTGCCAGCAGTTACAGGGTAGCGGGGGACAATGAGCAGTTCTTC.

DNA of the CDR3: TGTGCCAGCAGCTTAGAGGGGAAGGGCAATCAGCCCCAGCATTTT. This gives the protein CASSLEGKGNQPQHF. The rearrangement links TRBV7-9 to TRBJ1-5; D possibly corresponds to TRBD1 (5 bases). The CDR3 has 15 amino acids. Deletions cut 1 base from V and 2 bases from J, with 9 bases between. Germline V lookup: CDR1 SEHNR, CDR2 FQNEAQ (reference sequence).

This chain links TRBV5-4 with TRBJ2-7; maybe TRBD1 (5 bases). Germline CDR1 is SGHNT and CDR2 is YYREEE (reference sequence). CDR3 length equals 14 residues. Trimming took 2 bases from V and 0 from J, leaving 9 bases between them. CDR3 coding DNA: TGTGCCAGCAGCTTCAGGGTTTCCTCCTACGAGCAGTACTTC. This encodes CASSFRVSSYEQYF.

The chain joins TRBV6-1 to TRBJ1-5; possibly TRBD1 for D (6 bases). Germline V gives CDR1 MNHNS, CDR2 SASEGT. V gave up 6 bases and J gave up 2 bases, with 11 bases separating them. The CDR3 sequence is 14 residues long. The CDR3 spells CASSRGFGNQPQHF. CDR3 nucleotides: TGTGCCAGCAGCAGGGGTTTTGGCAATCAGCCCCAGCATTTT.

The V and J genes are TRBV15 and TRBJ2-1, with D possibly being TRBD1 or TRBD2 (5 bases each). The CDR3 spans 15 residues. The ends were cut back, 0 bases at V and 4 bases at J, with 10 bases in the middle. Germline CDR1 reads LNHNV; CDR2 reads YYDKDF (reference sequence). The CDR3: CATSRDLGAYNEQFF. The DNA of the CDR3 is TGTGCCACCAGCAGAGATCTCGGGGCATACAATGAGCAGTTCTTC.

This clonotype was observed a handful of times. The chain links TRBV21-1 to TRBJ1-5; the D call of TRBD1 is as the table states it, not checked on the DNA. TRBV21-1 is described as a pseudogene. CDR3 size: 15 residues. CDR3 in amino acids: CASSGKGGGNQPQHF. The CDR3 region has the DNA TGTGCCAGCAGTGGGAAGGGGGGGGGCAATCAGCCCCAGCATTTT.

In its sample, this clonotype was seen a few times. The J gene is TRBJ2-3, the V gene TRBV20-1; D unresolved. Trimming removed 1 base from V and 4 bases from J, with 24 bases in between. The germline V gene encodes CDR1 DFQATT and CDR2 SNEGSKA (reference sequence). CDR3 size: 18 residues. CDR3 DNA: TGCAGTGCTAGAGTTTCGAAAGTCGCTAGTCGGGTCGCAGATACGCAGTATTTT. Translating gives CSARVSKVASRVADTQYF.

The chain couples TRBV2 to TRBJ2-3; the match to TRBD2 covers 8 bases. The V gene's germline CDR1 is SNHLY and CDR2 FYNNEI. This CDR3 is 14 amino acids long. The V gene end was trimmed by 7 bases and the J gene end by 1 base; junction bases not matched to a gene: 4. CDR3 in amino acids: CASTKAGGTDTQYF. For the CDR3, the DNA is TGTGCCAGCACCAAAGCGGGGGGCACAGATACGCAGTATTTT.

The chain is built from TRBV5-1 and TRBJ1-5, with D unclear. Germline V gene data show CDR1 as SGHRS and CDR2 as YFSETQ. The CDR3 extends over 14 amino acids. V was clipped by 0 bases and J by 3 bases, with 7 bases between them. The CDR3 DNA follows: TGCGCCAGCAGCTTGGATTACGACAATCAGCCCCAGCATTTT. This encodes CASSLDYDNQPQHF.

V gene TRBV30 combines with J gene TRBJ2-2, with 8 positions matching TRBD2. In germline, CDR1 is GTSNPN, CDR2 SVGIG (reference sequence). The CDR3 covers 13 residues. V was clipped by 7 bases and J by 6 bases; unmatched bases: 7. CDR3: CASRGGGAGELFF. CDR3 coding DNA: TGTGCCTCTCGGGGGGGAGGAGCCGGGGAGCTGTTTTTT.

The V and J genes are TRBV27 and TRBJ2-7; 11 bases align to TRBD2. CDR1 is MNHEY, CDR2 SMNVEV, per germline (reference sequence). The CDR3 is 13 amino acids. The ends lost 6 bases at V and 3 bases at J; junction bases unmatched: 1. This chain's CDR3 is CASRLAGGYEQYF. As DNA, the CDR3 is TGTGCCAGCAGGCTAGCGGGAGGCTACGAGCAGTACTTC.

This clonotype was observed a few times. This sequence joins TRBV2 and TRBJ1-6, with TRBD1 as a possible D gene (6 bases). Germline values: CDR1 SNHLY, CDR2 FYNNEI. The CDR3 extends over 15 amino acids. The V end lost 6 bases, the J end lost 5 bases, and 14 bases lay between the germline ends. Written as DNA, the CDR3 is TGTGCCAGCAGAGGTGGACAGCGAGATAATTCACCCCTCCACTTT. Amino acids: CASRGGQRDNSPLHF.

V usage is TRBV7-7 and J usage is TRBJ1-4; no definite D call. The CDR3 consists of 15 residues. The germline gives CDR1 SSHAT, CDR2 FNYEAQ (reference sequence). Between the trimmed V and J ends, which lost 5 bases and 7 bases, there was a span of 17 bases. CDR3 nucleotide sequence: TGTGCCAGCAGCCCTAGGTGGAGCTTAAGTGAAAAACTGTTTTTT. Protein product: CASSPRWSLSEKLFF. The whole variable domain, filled in from reference TRBV7-7 and TRBJ1-4, reads GAGVSQSPRYKVTKRGQDVTLRCDPISSHATLYWYQQALGQGPEFLTYFNYEAQPDKSGLPSDRFSAERPEGSISTLTIQRTEQRDSAMYRCASSPRWSLSEKLFFGSGTQLSVL.

The sample holds a few counts of this clonotype. V gene TRBV7-2 combines with J gene TRBJ1-5; 9 positions agree with TRBD1. The V gene's germline CDR1 is SGHTA and CDR2 FQGNSA. This CDR3 is 17 amino acids long. Trimming at V came to 5 bases and at J to 4 bases, leaving 12 bases not matched to a gene. The CDR3 region is CASSPLRGGQGNQPQHF. The CDR3 DNA follows: TGTGCCAGCAGCCCGCTCCGAGGAGGACAGGGGAATCAGCCCCAGCATTTT.

The V and J genes are TRBV6-2 or TRBV6-3 and TRBJ2-2, with D possibly TRBD2 on 6 matching bases. V lost 7 bases and J lost 7, with 13 bases in between. Germline lookup yields CDR1 MNHEY and CDR2 SVGEGT. The CDR3 loop spans 13 amino acids. The CDR3 here is CASIWGVHGELFF. CDR3 sequence (DNA): TGTGCCAGCATATGGGGGGTACACGGGGAGCTGTTTTTT.

This rearrangement joins TRBV30 to TRBJ1-5, with a possible D match to TRBD1 (5 bases). With 5 bases removed from V and 6 bases from J, the gap between germline ends came to 17 bases. The CDR3 is 14 residues long. Germline V gives CDR1 GTSNPN, CDR2 SVGIG (reference sequence). The CDR3 bases are TGTGCCTGGGGGTCGACAGTGGTGGGTCAGCCCCAGCATTTT. Protein: CAWGSTVVGQPQHF.

The genes are TRBV7-2 and TRBJ2-6; TRBD1 matches at 7 bases. Germline CDR1 and CDR2: SGHTA and FQGNSA. The CDR3 is 13 amino acids. V was clipped by 9 bases and J by 4 bases; unmatched bases: 3. As DNA, the CDR3 is TGTGCCAGTACAGGGGTGGGGGCCAACGTCCTGACTTTC. It codes for CASTGVGANVLTF.

This chain joins TRBV5-6 and TRBJ1-2; 8 nucleotides align to TRBD1. The CDR3 is made up of 15 amino acids. Per the germline V gene, CDR1 is SGHDT and CDR2 is YYEEEE. J lost 5 bases, V lost 4 bases, and 10 bases had no gene match. The CDR3 loop is CASSRLGDRRYGYTF. CDR3 DNA: TGTGCCAGCAGCCGGCTTGGGGACAGGCGGTATGGCTACACCTTC.

There are a few counts of this clonotype. This chain links TRBV2 with TRBJ1-6, with 9 bases identical to TRBD1. V lost 6 bases and J lost 9; bases outside the gene matches: 3. In germline, CDR1 is SNHLY, CDR2 FYNNEI. The CDR3 consists of 13 residues. The CDR3 sequence is CASRGTGSSPLHF. CDR3 coding DNA: TGTGCCAGCAGGGGGACAGGGAGTTCACCCCTCCACTTT. Full variable domain (outside the CDR3, taken from reference TRBV2 and TRBJ1-6): EPEVTQTPSHQVTQMGQEVILRCVPISNHLYFYWYRQILGQKVEFLVSFYNNEISEKSEIFDDQFSVERPDGSNFTLKIRSTKLEDSAMYFCASRGTGSSPLHFGNGTRLTVT.

This clonotype was picked up a small number of times. The chain carries TRBV7-2 and TRBJ2-2; D perhaps matches TRBD2 (7 bases). The CDR3 contains 15 residues. The V gene lost 2 bases and the J gene lost 7 bases, with 14 bases spanning the gap. CDR1 is SGHTA, CDR2 FQGNSA, per germline. The CDR3 is CASSLLQGGIGELFF. Here the CDR3 DNA reads TGTGCCAGCAGCTTATTACAGGGAGGGATCGGGGAGCTGTTTTTT. The whole variable domain, filled in from reference TRBV7-2 and TRBJ2-2, reads GAGVSQSPSNKVTEKGKDVELRCDPISGHTALYWYRQSLGQGLEFLIYFQGNSAPDKSGLPSDRFSAERTGGSVSTLTIQRTQQEDSAVYLCASSLLQGGIGELFFGEGSRLTVL.